This T cell receptor (beta chain) appears in the sequencing data of a study of T cell responses to AZD1222 COVID-19 vaccine. As concerns this clone: Its antigen is as yet unknown.

The CDR3 extends over 13 amino acids. Trimming removed 5 bases from V and 3 bases from J; junction bases left unmatched: 2. CDR1 is KGHDR and CDR2 is SFDVKD in the germline V gene. Data came from immunoSEQ multiplex PCR; TCRdb stores just in-frame clones and leaves some out. The data contain some 200,000 clones, around nine tenths of them singletons. Study-wide points: Sampled repertoires all dated from after the peak T cell response. Only a handful of AZD1222 recipients, several in all, had baseline seropositivity.

The sequence derives from an adult who received the MenACWY meningococcal vaccine as a control. The gene calls are TRBV24-1 and TRBJ2-7; 8 bases match TRBD1. The sequences come from peripheral blood, collected 28 days after the second dose of the MenACWY control vaccine. The DNA for the CDR3 is TGTGCCACCAGTGCAGGGGGCAACTACGAGCAGTACTTC. Translating it yields CATSAGGNYEQYF.